Following are 32 T cell receptor beta chains from one sample sequenced in a study of CD8+ T cells in alopecia areata. Treatment here: oral pan-JAK inhibitor, 5-10 mg twice daily. After isolation, RNA underwent reverse transcription to generate cDNA as the sequencing template. Assay used: immunoSEQ multiplex PCR; TCRdb lists only in-frame clones, some missing. The sample consists of about 290,000 clones, over 45% of them appearing once. The specimen was CD4+ T cells sorted from blood, collected at week 24, from a patient treated with tofacitinib. The receptors were gathered from a human donor with alopecia areata.

The genes are TRBV15 and TRBJ2-1; no firm D call. The germline V and J ends were trimmed by 6 bases and 3 bases, with 3 bases remaining between them. Germline V gene sequence: CDR1 LNHNV, CDR2 YYDKDF (reference sequence). CDR3 length: 11 amino acids. The CDR3 nucleotides are TGTGCCACCAGGGGCTACAATGAGCAGTTCTTC. Translated, it gives CATRGYNEQFF.

This clone was recorded at least ten times. The chain recombines TRBV11-3 with TRBJ1-1, with TRBD1 matching over 8 bases. The CDR3 length is 15 residues. The germline CDR1 and CDR2 sequences are SGHNT and YENEEA. J gave up 3 bases and V 1 base, and 4 bases lay outside the gene matches. This CDR3 reads CASSLAGRGHTEAFF. For the CDR3, the DNA is TGTGCCAGCAGCTTAGCTGGCAGGGGGCACACTGAAGCTTTCTTT.

The chain recombines TRBV6-5 with TRBJ1-1; the D gene is possibly TRBD1 (6 bases). V was shortened by 10 bases and J by 3 bases, with 12 bases between the two germline ends. This CDR3 has 12 amino acids. Germline-derived CDR1 and CDR2 are MNHEY and SVGAGI. The CDR3 spells CATLRGDTEAFF. The CDR3, as DNA: TGTGCCACCCTCAGGGGAGACACTGAAGCTTTCTTT.

The CDR3 here is CASSLALPPYAEAFF. DNA for the CDR3: TGTGCCAGCAGCTTAGCTCTCCCACCTTATGCTGAAGCTTTCTTT. The V gene is TRBV7-8, the J gene TRBJ1-1; D not resolved. V was clipped by 0 bases and J by 6 bases, with 14 bases between them. The CDR3 spans 15 residues. Germline lookup yields CDR1 SGHVS and CDR2 FQNEAQ. The full variable domain, its missing parts supplied by reference TRBV7-8 and TRBJ1-1, is GAGVSQSPRYKVAKRGQDVALRCDPISGHVSLFWYQQALGQGPEFLTYFQNEAQLDKSGLPSDRFFAERPEGSVSTLKIQRTQQEDSAVYLCASSLALPPYAEAFFGQGTRLTVV.

This clone was counted between two and nine times. V is TRBV7-6 and J is TRBJ2-5, with 7 nucleotides matching TRBD2. The CDR3 is 14 residues long. Germline CDR1 is SGHVS and CDR2 is FNYEAQ. J was trimmed by 1 base and V by 5 bases; bases with no gene match: 4. CDR3 sequence (DNA): TGTGCCAGCAGCCAGGGACTAACCCAAGAGACCCAGTACTTC. The encoded protein is CASSQGLTQETQYF.

The chain joins TRBV7-2 to TRBJ1-1, with no clear D. Germline CDR1 and CDR2: SGHTA and FQGNSA. V lost 6 bases to trimming and J lost 5 bases, with 13 bases between them. CDR3 length: 13 residues. The CDR3 DNA sequence: TGTGCCAGCAGGGCTGGTGGTCGTACTGAAGCTTTCTTT. Translated: CASRAGGRTEAFF.

The table lists this clone with a few counts. The chain combines TRBV4-2 with TRBJ1-2; 8 nucleotides align to TRBD1. With 3 bases clipped from V and 12 bases from J, the junction kept 15 bases outside the gene matches. The length of the CDR3 is 15 residues. Germline lookup yields CDR1 LGHNA and CDR2 YNFKEQ. This chain's CDR3 is CASSQDRADIFADTF. The DNA of the CDR3 is TGTGCCAGCAGCCAGGACAGGGCAGATATTTTTGCGGACACCTTC.

The chain employs TRBV5-1 and TRBJ1-5; D is ambiguous. The length of the CDR3 is 16 residues. Trimming stripped 4 bases from V and 1 base from J, with 15 bases between. CDR1 SGHRS and CDR2 YFSETQ come from the germline V gene. CDR3 protein: CASSPTPGGSNQPQHF. The CDR3 bases are TGCGCCAGCAGCCCGACCCCTGGTGGGAGCAATCAGCCCCAGCATTTT.

V gene TRBV30 combines with J gene TRBJ1-6; weak D call: TRBD1 (6 bases). The germline CDR1 and CDR2 sequences are GTSNPN and SVGIG (reference sequence). The CDR3 totals 13 residues. V was cut by 2 bases and J by 8 bases, with 10 bases left in between. The CDR3 nucleotides read TGTGCCTGGAGTACCCGACAGGATTCACCCCTCCACTTT. It yields the protein CAWSTRQDSPLHF.

The chain is built from TRBV29-1 and TRBJ2-3; TRBD2 matches 8 bases. The CDR3 totals 15 residues. V shed 3 bases and J 3 bases; nucleotides not matched to a gene: 8. CDR1 is SQVTM and CDR2 is ANQGSEA in the germline V gene. CDR3 DNA: TGCAGCGTTGAGGGGACTAGGGGCGCTACAGATACGCAGTATTTT. It encodes CSVEGTRGATDTQYF.

This clone was recorded only once. This chain joins TRBV7-9 and TRBJ2-5; D gene ambiguous. This CDR3 is built from 13 residues. Trimming pared 3 bases from V and 5 bases from J, leaving 10 bases between. CDR1 is SEHNR and CDR2 is FQNEAQ in the germline V gene (reference sequence). The CDR3 nucleotides read TGTGCCAGCAGCTTCCGGAGCGAGGAGACCCAGTACTTC. Translation: CASSFRSEETQYF.

This chain connects TRBV4-1 to TRBJ2-1, with D possibly TRBD1 on 5 matching bases. Germline CDR1 and CDR2: MGHRA and YSYEKL. V shed 0 bases and J shed 6 bases, with 9 bases lying between them. CDR3 size: 14 residues. CDR3 bases: TGCGCCAGCAGCCAAGATGCACAGGTCAATGAGCAGTTCTTC. Translation gives CASSQDAQVNEQFF.

The chain links TRBV4-2 to TRBJ2-1, with D tentatively TRBD2 (7 bases). CDR3 length: 16 residues. The ends were cut back, 0 bases at V and 6 bases at J, with 15 bases in the middle. The germline gives CDR1 LGHNA, CDR2 YNFKEQ. The CDR3 DNA is TGTGCCAGCAGCCAAGATCGCGGGGGCCGTGGCAATGAGCAGTTCTTC. Amino acid sequence: CASSQDRGGRGNEQFF.

The gene calls are TRBV7-9 and TRBJ2-7, with TRBD1 matching over 8 bases. Looked up from germline, CDR1 is SEHNR and CDR2 is FQNEAQ (reference sequence). V shed 5 bases and J 1 base; nucleotides not matched to a gene: 16. The CDR3 consists of 18 residues. The CDR3 region has the DNA TGTGCCAGCAGCAAAAACCTTCGGACAGGGCCCTTTTCCTACGAGCAGTACTTC. Encoded protein: CASSKNLRTGPFSYEQYF.

This clone was seen a few times. The V and J genes are TRBV30 and TRBJ2-1; D uncertain. In germline, CDR1 is GTSNPN, CDR2 SVGIG (reference sequence). The ends were cut back, 5 bases at V and 3 bases at J, with 11 bases in the middle. This CDR3 is 13 amino acids long. The CDR3 DNA reads TGTGCCTGGTCCGGCAGCAACTACAATGAGCAGTTCTTC. As protein: CAWSGSNYNEQFF.

The chain carries TRBV5-6 and TRBJ1-2, with 7 bases matching TRBD1. Germline CDR1 reads SGHDT; CDR2 reads YYEEEE. V shed 2 bases, J shed 5 bases, and the junction held 3 bases outside the gene matches. This CDR3 comprises 13 residues. CDR3 DNA sequence: TGTGCCAGCAGCTTACAGGGGCCTTATGGCTACACCTTC. It specifies CASSLQGPYGYTF.

The chain couples TRBV30 to TRBJ1-1, with D perhaps matching TRBD1 (6 bases). CDR1 is GTSNPN and CDR2 is SVGIG in the germline V gene (reference sequence). This CDR3 spans 13 amino acids. With 4 bases removed from V and 0 bases from J, the gap between germline ends came to 9 bases. The CDR3 coding sequence is TGTGCCTGGAAACAGGGTCTGAACACTGAAGCTTTCTTT. It encodes CAWKQGLNTEAFF.

This chain connects TRBV2 to TRBJ2-3, with D possibly TRBD2 on 5 matching bases. Germline V gene sequence: CDR1 SNHLY, CDR2 FYNNEI. The ends were cut back, 8 bases at V and 4 bases at J, with 10 bases in the middle. CDR3 size: 12 residues. The CDR3 loop reads CASRTGADTQYF. The CDR3 region has the DNA TGTGCCAGCCGCACCGGGGCAGATACGCAGTATTTT.

This clone was seen a handful of times. Other nucleotide sequences in the sample specify the same CDR3. The chain recombines TRBV11-2 with TRBJ2-3; D remains unclear. The CDR3 has 13 residues. The V end lost 3 bases, the J end lost 1 base, and 5 bases lay between the germline ends. CDR1 and CDR2 (germline): SGHAT, FQNNGV. CDR3 nucleotide sequence: TGTGCCAGCAGCTTGGACCGCACAGATACGCAGTATTTT. Protein sequence: CASSLDRTDTQYF.

This clone has just a few counts. This chain joins TRBV29-1 and TRBJ2-5; D uncertain. The CDR3 spans 13 residues. Germline CDR1 and CDR2: SQVTM and ANQGSEA. V lost 7 bases, J lost 5 bases, and 17 bases lay in between. The DNA of the CDR3 is TGCAGCGCCCCGATTTTAGGAAGCGAGACCCAGTACTTC. Amino acid sequence: CSAPILGSETQYF.

The chain is built from TRBV29-1 and TRBJ2-7, with D possibly matching TRBD2 (7 bases). Trimming cost V 1 base and J 6 bases, with 28 bases left between them. This CDR3 has 18 amino acids. Per germline, CDR1 SQVTM and CDR2 ANQGSEA. The CDR3 loop reads CSVEAIRGRGIYQREQYF. In DNA form, the CDR3 reads TGCAGCGTTGAAGCCATCCGGGGGAGGGGGATCTATCAGCGCGAGCAGTACTTC.

This chain links TRBV11-1 with TRBJ2-5, with D possibly TRBD2 on 5 matching bases. Germline V CDR1 and CDR2: SGHAT, FQDESV (reference sequence). The CDR3 consists of 13 residues. Trimming took 5 bases from V and 5 from J, leaving 12 bases between them. The CDR3 loop is CASSRDRDETQYF. CDR3 DNA: TGTGCCAGCAGCCGAGACCGGGATGAGACCCAGTACTTC.

The chain couples TRBV29-1 to TRBJ2-5; 7 positions agree with TRBD2. Germline V gene data show CDR1 as SQVTM and CDR2 as ANQGSEA. J gave up 5 bases and V 0 bases, and 12 bases lay outside the gene matches. CDR3 length: 16 residues. Here the CDR3 reads CSVEDEELARKETQYF. DNA for the CDR3: TGCAGCGTTGAAGATGAGGAACTAGCGAGGAAGGAGACCCAGTACTTC.

This chain links TRBV19 with TRBJ1-1; 7 positions agree with TRBD1. The CDR3 totals 15 residues. With 5 bases clipped from V and 6 bases from J, the junction kept 12 bases outside the gene matches. Germline V gene data show CDR1 as LNHDA and CDR2 as SQIVND (reference sequence). CDR3 bases: TGTGCCAGTAGTGCTCGACAGGGATCGACCTCTGAAGCTTTCTTT. It is translated as CASSARQGSTSEAFF.

This chain connects TRBV20-1 to TRBJ2-3; D remains unclear. The germline V gene encodes CDR1 DFQATT and CDR2 SNEGSKA (reference sequence). This CDR3 has 11 residues. V dropped 0 bases and J dropped 7 bases, with 5 bases sitting between them. CDR3 bases: TGCAGTGCTAGAGACTCTTATACGCAGTATTTT. Its protein product is CSARDSYTQYF.

The chain carries TRBV7-9 and TRBJ2-7, with D tentatively TRBD1 (5 bases). Trimming cost V 3 bases and J 5 bases, with 14 bases left between them. This CDR3 spans 14 amino acids. Germline-derived CDR1 and CDR2 are SEHNR and FQNEAQ (reference sequence). The CDR3: CASSFSRVEDEQYF. The DNA for the CDR3 is TGTGCCAGCAGCTTTAGCAGGGTCGAAGACGAGCAGTACTTC.

This rearrangement joins TRBV5-4 to TRBJ1-1; no definite D call. This CDR3 contains 14 residues. CDR1 and CDR2 (germline): SGHNT, YYREEE (reference sequence). V lost 1 base to trimming and J lost 1 base, with 8 bases between them. The DNA for the CDR3 is TGTGCCAGCAGCTTGTCACCCTCGAACACTGAAGCTTTCTTT. Encoded protein: CASSLSPSNTEAFF.

The rearrangement links TRBV7-9 to TRBJ2-5, with D unresolved. V was trimmed by 5 bases and J by 4 bases, leaving 11 bases between them. Germline-derived CDR1 and CDR2 are SEHNR and FQNEAQ (reference sequence). There are 13 residues in the CDR3. Written as DNA, the CDR3 is TGTGCCAGCAGCGCCCATCCCTCAGAGACCCAGTACTTC. Translated, it gives CASSAHPSETQYF.

Concerning this clone itself: In the same sample, other DNA sequences code for this CDR3. V usage is TRBV29-1 and J usage is TRBJ1-4; a weak D match, TRBD1 (5 bases). Between the trimmed V and J ends, which lost 4 bases and 8 bases, there was a span of 5 bases. The germline V gene has CDR1 SQVTM and CDR2 ANQGSEA. The CDR3 is made up of 10 amino acids. In nucleotides, the CDR3 is TGCAGCGTTGGGGGGGAAAAACTGTTTTTT. This encodes CSVGGEKLFF.

This chain links TRBV6-1 with TRBJ2-3, with D maybe TRBD1 (6 bases). The V end lost 6 bases, the J end lost 3 bases, and 13 bases lay between the germline ends. Germline V gene lookup returns CDR1 MNHNS and CDR2 SASEGT. The CDR3 sequence is 14 residues long. DNA of the CDR3: TGTGCCAGCAGAGTAGCGCAGGGGACAGATACGCAGTATTTT. Its protein is CASRVAQGTDTQYF.

This clone was detected a few times. The V call is TRBV29-1, the J call TRBJ2-7; D gene unclear. The V end was cut by 4 bases, the J end by 3 bases, with 7 bases between. The CDR3 spans 11 residues. Germline V lookup: CDR1 SQVTM, CDR2 ANQGSEA. CDR3 sequence: CSVAVVYEQYF. For the CDR3, the DNA is TGCAGCGTTGCAGTAGTCTACGAGCAGTACTTC.

The chain is built from TRBV30 and TRBJ1-2; D is perhaps TRBD1 (6 bases). The V gene's germline CDR1 is GTSNPN and CDR2 SVGIG (reference sequence). This CDR3 region has 14 residues. The germline V and J ends were trimmed by 2 bases and 7 bases, with 17 bases remaining between them. The CDR3 DNA is TGTGCCTGGAGTATTAGAACAGGGTATGCTGGCTACACCTTC. It codes for CAWSIRTGYAGYTF.